Listed below are T cell receptor beta chains from one sample, sequenced in a study of cytomegalovirus exposure and HLA in healthy donors. Generated by immunoSEQ multiplex PCR, the TCRdb table keeps only in-frame clones and is missing some. The data hold under 200,000 clones, with about 70% observed a single time. Sequenced input: PBMCs. The receptors come from a young woman in good health and CMV-seropositive. Both conserved end residues are part of each CDR3. A D gene is named only where the DNA matches it firmly. Clone size is not always given. Where it is, it says once, few, many or a class for expanded clones.

d_call j_call v_call clone_size cdr3_aa cdr3_nt
. TRBJ2-1 TRBV7-2 . CASSLRGSNEQFF TGTGCCAGCAGCTTACGGGGGTCTAATGAGCAGTTCTTC
TRBD2 TRBJ2-7 TRBV25-1 . CASSEMGKAGGREQYF TGTGCCAGCAGTGAAATGGGGAAAGCGGGAGGGCGCGAGCAGTACTTC
. TRBJ1-5 TRBV6-5 . CASRPRQSHQPQHF TGTGCCAGCAGACCCCGACAGAGCCATCAGCCCCAGCATTTT
TRBD2 TRBJ2-7 TRBV5-1 once CASSRSSGEQYF TGCGCCAGCAGCCGATCTAGCGGCGAGCAGTACTTC
TRBD1 TRBJ1-2 TRBV6-5 . CASSYSFNRGHGYTF TGTGCCAGCAGTTACTCGTTTAACAGGGGGCATGGCTACACCTTC
. TRBJ1-1 TRBV9 . CASSVAPGAWENTEAFF TGTGCCAGCAGCGTAGCTCCAGGGGCTTGGGAAAACACTGAAGCTTTCTTT
. TRBJ2-1 TRBV21-1 . CASSPGLAGSYNEQFF TGTGCCAGCAGCCCGGGACTAGCGGGGTCCTACAATGAGCAGTTCTTC
. TRBJ1-1 TRBV20-1 . CIYSGVEAFF TGCATCTATTCAGGGGTTGAAGCTTTCTTT
TRBD1 TRBJ2-7 TRBV4-1 . CASSQEGQGAWEQYF TGCGCCAGCAGCCAAGAGGGACAGGGGGCCTGGGAGCAGTACTTC
. TRBJ1-1 TRBV28 few CASSSVQGRRTEAFF TGTGCCAGCAGTTCGGTTCAGGGGCGGAGGACTGAAGCTTTCTTT
. TRBJ2-7 TRBV5-1 . CASSLGGAEQYF TGCGCCAGCAGCTTGGGCGGGGCCGAGCAGTACTTC
. TRBJ2-7 TRBV29-1 . CSVVGEFGTPKAYEQYF TGCAGCGTTGTTGGGGAATTCGGGACACCGAAAGCCTACGAGCAGTACTTC
. TRBJ1-4 TRBV10-2 few CASSHTFSTGNEKLFF TGCGCCAGCAGTCACACTTTTAGTACGGGGAATGAAAAACTGTTTTTT
. TRBJ1-1 TRBV5-4 . CASSLVVAPGGFEAFF TGTGCCAGCAGCTTGGTGGTAGCTCCCGGGGGATTTGAAGCTTTCTTT
TRBD1 TRBJ1-2 TRBV9 once CASSADRVGHSNYGYTF TGTGCCAGCAGCGCCGACAGGGTAGGGCATTCTAACTATGGCTACACCTTC
. TRBJ1-2 TRBV6-5 . CASTPGGGLSYGYTF TGTGCCAGTACGCCGGGTGGGGGACTTTCCTATGGCTACACCTTC
TRBD2 TRBJ2-7 TRBV9 . CASSILSLAGVYEQYF TGTGCCAGCAGCATCCTCTCCCTGGCGGGGGTTTATGAGCAGTACTTC
. TRBJ1-1 TRBV7-3 . CASSLDSSYTEAFF TGTGCCAGCAGCCTGGACAGTTCCTACACTGAAGCTTTCTTT
TRBD1 TRBJ1-1 TRBV19 . CASSIGQGAYTEAFF TGTGCCAGTAGTATAGGACAGGGGGCGTACACTGAAGCTTTCTTT
. TRBJ1-2 TRBV20-1 . CSAYRHGYTF TGCAGTGCTTACAGGCATGGCTACACCTTC
TRBD1 TRBJ1-1 TRBV20-1 . CSVDGTAEAFF TGCAGCGTGGATGGGACAGCTGAAGCTTTCTTT
. TRBJ2-7 TRBV6-6 . CASRRDQGSSYEQYF TGTGCCAGCAGAAGGGACCAGGGGAGCTCCTACGAGCAGTACTTC
. TRBJ1-1 TRBV27 . CASSLWSAGGAPGFTEAFF TGTGCCAGCAGTTTATGGAGCGCTGGGGGGGCGCCGGGATTTACTGAAGCTTTCTTT
TRBD2 TRBJ2-1 TRBV18 once CASSPTSGLYNEQFF TGTGCCAGCTCACCGACTAGCGGGCTCTACAATGAGCAGTTCTTC
TRBD2 TRBJ2-7 TRBV7-6 . CASSRSPGLAGGPGWEQYF TGTGCCAGCAGTAGGTCACCGGGACTAGCGGGAGGGCCCGGGTGGGAGCAGTACTTC
TRBD2 TRBJ2-1 TRBV11-2 few CASSLVHSGGANEQFF TGTGCCAGCAGCTTAGTACATAGCGGGGGGGCCAATGAGCAGTTCTTC
. TRBJ1-4 TRBV7-7 . CASSADSGPHGELFF TGTGCTAGCAGTGCCGACAGCGGGCCTCATGGGGAACTGTTTTTT
TRBD2 TRBJ2-5 TRBV7-9 . CASGATSGRETQYF TGTGCCAGCGGTGCGACTAGCGGGAGAGAGACCCAGTACTTC
TRBD1 TRBJ2-3 TRBV27 few CASSLSGQFHPTDTQYF TGTGCCAGCAGTTTATCGGGACAGTTTCACCCCACAGATACGCAGTATTTT
TRBD1 TRBJ1-5 TRBV19 . CASSSRAGGMRNQPQHF TGTGCCAGTAGTTCGAGGGCAGGGGGAATGAGGAATCAGCCCCAGCATTTT
. TRBJ2-1 TRBV11-2 . CASSLDSLNEQFF TGTGCCAGCAGCTTAGATTCACTCAATGAGCAGTTCTTC
. TRBJ2-7 TRBV7-9 . CASSPPGTGHEQYF TGTGCCAGCAGCCCCCCGGGTACAGGTCACGAGCAGTACTTC
. TRBJ1-2 TRBV6-5 . CASSYSWEGGYGYTF TGTGCCAGCAGTTACTCATGGGAGGGTGGGTATGGCTACACCTTC
. TRBJ2-7 TRBV7-2 . CASSSLYEQYF TGTGCCAGCAGCTCATTGTACGAGCAGTACTTC
TRBD1 TRBJ1-5 TRBV7-6 few CASSLATGLDQPQHF TGTGCCAGCAGCTTAGCGACAGGGTTGGATCAGCCCCAGCATTTT
. TRBJ2-1 TRBV7-2 few CASSSVSGLWHEQFF TGTGCCAGCAGCTCGGTAAGTGGGCTGTGGCATGAGCAGTTCTTC
TRBD1 TRBJ1-2 TRBV7-8 . CASSLVGTGDGYTF TGTGCCAGCAGCTTAGTTGGGACAGGGGATGGCTACACCTTC
. TRBJ1-4 TRBV6-1 . CASSGQVLPEKLFF TGTGCCAGCAGTGGCCAGGTACTTCCTGAAAAACTGTTTTTT
. TRBJ1-4 TRBV28 few CASTSGGAGEKLFF TGTGCCAGCACTAGCGGCGGAGCGGGCGAAAAACTGTTTTTT
. TRBJ2-5 TRBV6-1 . CASSSGLEETQYF TGTGCCAGCAGTTCGGGACTTGAAGAGACCCAGTACTTC
TRBD1 TRBJ1-3 TRBV4-3 . CASSQGAQGVGNTIYF TGCGCCAGCAGCCAAGGAGCCCAGGGGGTTGGAAACACCATATATTTT
TRBD2 TRBJ2-1 TRBV6-5 . CASSLAGGINEQFF TGTGCCAGCAGCCTAGCGGGAGGCATAAATGAGCAGTTCTTC
TRBD2 TRBJ2-1 TRBV7-9 . CASSSRLAGAEDEQFF TGTGCCAGCAGCTCCCGCCTAGCGGGAGCAGAGGATGAGCAGTTCTTC
. TRBJ2-4 TRBV7-9 . CASSFPGAAKNIQYF TGTGCCAGCAGCTTTCCAGGGGCAGCCAAAAACATTCAGTACTTC
TRBD1 TRBJ2-3 TRBV29-1 . CSESGGSTDTQYF TGCAGCGAATCAGGGGGAAGCACAGATACGCAGTATTTT
. TRBJ2-2 TRBV5-1 . CASSLVGGARTGELFF TGCGCCAGCAGCTTGGTAGGGGGGGCCCGCACCGGGGAGCTGTTTTTT
. TRBJ2-7 TRBV28 . CASSPSSGGSYEQYF TGTGCCAGCAGTCCCTCTTCCGGGGGATCTTACGAGCAGTACTTC
TRBD1 TRBJ1-2 TRBV6-1 . CASRRQGSDGYTF TGTGCCAGCAGACGACAGGGGTCGGATGGCTACACCTTC
. TRBJ2-3 TRBV14 . CASSQAGGSDTQYF TGTGCCAGCAGCCAAGCCGGGGGATCAGATACGCAGTATTTT
TRBD2 TRBJ2-3 TRBV7-9 . CASSPPGLAGIDTQYF TGTGCCAGCAGCCCTCCGGGACTAGCGGGGATAGATACGCAGTATTTT
. TRBJ1-5 TRBV6-1 . CASSDRVHQPQHF TGTGCCAGCAGTGACCGGGTTCATCAGCCCCAGCATTTT
TRBD1 TRBJ2-7 TRBV27 . CASTHGTGGFYEQYF TGTGCCAGCACTCATGGGACAGGGGGGTTCTACGAGCAGTACTTC
. TRBJ1-1 TRBV13 . CASSLGASEAFF TGTGCCAGCAGCTTAGGGGCTTCTGAAGCTTTCTTT
. TRBJ1-4 TRBV13 . CASSFYTGRANEKLFF TGTGCCAGCAGCTTTTACACAGGGAGAGCTAATGAAAAACTGTTTTTT
. TRBJ2-7 TRBV7-2 once CASNQKFRIYEQYF TGTGCCAGCAACCAGAAGTTCAGGATTTACGAGCAGTACTTC
TRBD1 TRBJ2-7 TRBV6-5 . CASRITGTAMYEQYF TGTGCCAGCAGAATCACCGGGACAGCGATGTACGAGCAGTACTTC
. TRBJ2-5 TRBV5-1 . CASRRETQYF TGCGCCAGCAGGAGAGAGACCCAGTACTTC